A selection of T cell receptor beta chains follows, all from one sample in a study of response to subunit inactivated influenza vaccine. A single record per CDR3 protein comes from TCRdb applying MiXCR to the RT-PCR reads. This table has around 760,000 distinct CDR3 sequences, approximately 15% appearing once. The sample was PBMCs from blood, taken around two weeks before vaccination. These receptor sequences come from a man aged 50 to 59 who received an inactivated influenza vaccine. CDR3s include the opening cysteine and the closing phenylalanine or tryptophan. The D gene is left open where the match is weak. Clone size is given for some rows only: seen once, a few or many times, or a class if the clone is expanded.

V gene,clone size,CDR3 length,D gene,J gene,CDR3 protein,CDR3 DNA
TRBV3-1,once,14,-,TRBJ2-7,CASSQARRSYEQYF,TGTGCCAGCAGCCAAGCCCGACGGAGCTACGAGCAGTACTTC
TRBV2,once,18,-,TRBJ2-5,CASSLYQDGEPYQETQYF,TGTGCCAGCAGTTTATATCAGGACGGGGAACCTTACCAAGAGACCCAGTACTTC
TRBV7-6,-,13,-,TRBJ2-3,CASSPWGTDTQYF,TGTGCCAGCAGCCCGTGGGGGACAGATACGCAGTATTTT
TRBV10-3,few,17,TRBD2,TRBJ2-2,CAIRTSGRVPNTGELFF,TGTGCCATCAGGACTAGCGGGAGGGTACCGAACACCGGGGAGCTGTTTTTT
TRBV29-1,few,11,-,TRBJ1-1,CSVVAGTEAFF,TGCAGCGTTGTAGCGGGGACTGAAGCTTTCTTT
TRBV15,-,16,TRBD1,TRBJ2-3,CATSRSPGQSTDTQYF,TGTGCCACCAGCAGGTCCCCGGGACAGAGCACAGATACGCAGTATTTT
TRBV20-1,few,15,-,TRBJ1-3,CSATPAGTLANTIYF,TGCAGTGCCACTCCGGCCGGGACCCTTGCAAACACCATATATTTT
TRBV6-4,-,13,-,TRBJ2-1,CAASRKGGDEQFF,TGTGCCGCGTCGAGAAAGGGGGGCGATGAGCAGTTCTTC
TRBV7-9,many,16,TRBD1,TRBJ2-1,CASSRTDRYSYNEQFF,TGTGCCAGCAGCCGGACGGACAGGTACTCCTACAATGAGCAGTTCTTC
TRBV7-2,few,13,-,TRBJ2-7,CASSKALHNEQYF,TGTGCCAGCAGCAAAGCACTCCACAACGAGCAGTACTTC
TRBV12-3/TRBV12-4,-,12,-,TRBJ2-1,CASHRRGGEQFF,TGTGCCAGCCATCGGAGGGGGGGTGAGCAGTTCTTC
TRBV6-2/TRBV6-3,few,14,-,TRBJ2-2,CASSYGLGTGELFF,TGTGCCAGCAGTTACGGTCTGGGCACCGGGGAGCTGTTTTTT
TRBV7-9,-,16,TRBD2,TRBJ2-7,CASSFIRLAGGLEQYF,TGTGCCAGCAGCTTTATTCGACTAGCGGGAGGCCTAGAGCAGTACTTC
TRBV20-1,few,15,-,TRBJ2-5,CSATTGPPRQETQYF,TGCAGTGCCACCACCGGGCCGCCGCGCCAAGAGACCCAGTACTTC
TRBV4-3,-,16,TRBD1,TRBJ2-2,CASSLPGTGGTGELFF,TGCGCCAGCAGCCTACCCGGGACAGGGGGCACCGGGGAGCTGTTTTTT
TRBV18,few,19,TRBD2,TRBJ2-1,CASSPLGLAGVFGNNEQFF,TGTGCCAGCTCACCACTGGGACTAGCGGGGGTCTTTGGGAACAATGAGCAGTTCTTC
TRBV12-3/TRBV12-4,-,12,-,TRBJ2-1,CASTAGTNEQFF,TGTGCCAGCACCGCCGGGACAAACGAGCAGTTCTTC
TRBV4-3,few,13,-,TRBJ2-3,CASSQELLDTQYF,TGCGCCAGCAGCCAAGAACTCCTGGATACGCAGTATTTT
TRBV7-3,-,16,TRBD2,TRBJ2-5,CASSLMSRGNQETQYF,TGTGCCAGCAGCTTAATGTCGCGGGGGAATCAAGAGACCCAGTACTTC
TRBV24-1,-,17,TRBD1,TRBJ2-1,CATSDPSSDRGLNEQFF,TGTGCCACCAGTGATCCGTCTTCGGACAGGGGACTCAATGAGCAGTTCTTC
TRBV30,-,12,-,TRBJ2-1,CAWSSVEAEQFF,TGTGCCTGGAGTTCGGTGGAAGCTGAGCAGTTCTTC
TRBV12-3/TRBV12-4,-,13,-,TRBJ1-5,CASSPQWNQPQHF,TGTGCCAGCAGCCCCCAATGGAATCAGCCCCAGCATTTT
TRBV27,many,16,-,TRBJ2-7,CASSVTAPGGLYEQYF,TGTGCCAGCAGTGTAACAGCCCCCGGTGGACTTTACGAGCAGTACTTC
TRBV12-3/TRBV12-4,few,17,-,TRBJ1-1,CASSPPRGHRMNTEAFF,TGTGCCAGCAGTCCTCCTAGGGGACACCGGATGAACACTGAAGCTTTCTTT
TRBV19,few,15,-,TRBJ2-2,CATTGRVTSTGELFF,TGTGCCACTACCGGTCGCGTGACGAGCACCGGGGAGCTGTTTTTT
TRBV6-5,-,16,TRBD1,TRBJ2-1,CASSYLGRTGIGEQFF,TGTGCCAGCAGTTACTTGGGCCGGACAGGGATCGGTGAGCAGTTCTTC
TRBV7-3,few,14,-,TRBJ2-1,CASSLSGGNNEQFF,TGTGCCAGCAGCTTAAGTGGAGGGAACAATGAGCAGTTCTTC
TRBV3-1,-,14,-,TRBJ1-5,CASSQGTGQWPQHF,TGTGCCAGCAGCCAAGGGACGGGTCAATGGCCCCAGCATTTT
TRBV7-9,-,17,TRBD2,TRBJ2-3,CASSLGELAGATDTQYF,TGTGCCAGCAGCTTAGGAGAGCTAGCGGGGGCCACAGATACGCAGTATTTT